The rows below give T cell receptor beta chains drawn from one sample of a study of blood T cell repertoires in COVID-19. TCRdb's copy holds only in-frame clones and misses some; the assay was immunoSEQ multiplex PCR. The table shows about 210,000 clones, with just over 90% occurring only once. Sample: peripheral blood. Receptors were obtained from a young man with acute or convalescent COVID-19. The CDR3 runs from the conserved cysteine through the conserved F or W. D genes are given only for firm matches. Expanded clones get a size class; other rows say once, few or many, or leave the size out.

clone size	V gene	J gene	D gene	CDR3 protein	CDR3 DNA
NA	TRBV6-5	TRBJ1-3	NA	CASSLRVMNTIYF	TGTGCCAGCAGTTTGAGGGTAATGAACACCATATATTTT
once	TRBV24-1	TRBJ1-5	NA	CATSDSSRGVGNQPQHF	TGTGCCACCAGTGATTCGTCCCGGGGAGTAGGTAATCAGCCCCAGCATTTT
NA	TRBV5-1	TRBJ2-3	TRBD1	CASRRRQGSTDTQYF	TGCGCCAGCAGGCGTAGACAGGGTTCGACAGATACGCAGTATTTT
NA	TRBV4-1	TRBJ2-1	TRBD2	CASSQAGAGVGNEQFF	TGCGCCAGCAGCCAAGCTGGAGCGGGAGTAGGCAATGAGCAGTTCTTC
NA	TRBV28	TRBJ1-4	TRBD1	CASRTTGSGNEKLFF	TGTGCCAGCAGGACGACAGGGAGCGGGAATGAAAAACTGTTTTTT
NA	TRBV28	TRBJ2-1	TRBD1	CASSPRTGEDEQFF	TGTGCCAGCAGTCCCCGGACAGGGGAGGATGAGCAGTTCTTC
NA	TRBV5-6	TRBJ2-7	NA	CASSRGLTSPYEQYF	TGTGCCAGCAGCCGGGGACTTACTAGTCCCTACGAGCAGTACTTC
NA	TRBV7-7	TRBJ1-4	NA	CASSRTANEKLFF	TGTGCTAGCAGCCGTACGGCTAATGAAAAACTGTTTTTT
NA	TRBV2	TRBJ2-7	NA	CASSVARTYEQYF	TGTGCCAGCAGTGTGGCCAGGACCTACGAGCAGTACTTC
NA	TRBV5-8	TRBJ1-5	NA	CASSLVAGVTGPQHF	TGTGCCAGCAGCTTGGTGGCAGGGGTGACCGGGCCCCAGCATTTT
once	TRBV5-1	TRBJ2-5	TRBD1	CASSLGTGKETQYF	TGCGCCAGCAGCTTGGGGACAGGGAAAGAGACCCAGTACTTC
NA	TRBV30	TRBJ1-6	TRBD1	CAWSPQGASPLHF	TGTGCCTGGAGTCCCCAGGGGGCTTCACCCCTCCACTTT
NA	TRBV2	TRBJ2-1	NA	CASNRRQSTLAPNEQFF	TGTGCCAGCAATCGAAGACAGTCTACCCTCGCGCCCAATGAGCAGTTCTTC
once	TRBV19	TRBJ2-5	NA	CASSLGSRETQYF	TGTGCCTCCTCCCTGGGGAGCCGAGAGACCCAGTACTTC
NA	TRBV29-1	TRBJ2-6	NA	CSVGQGLGANVLTF	TGCAGCGTCGGTCAGGGGCTTGGGGCCAACGTCCTGACTTTC
NA	TRBV2	TRBJ2-1	TRBD2	CASSEGTRTSEQFF	TGTGCCAGCAGTGAAGGGACTAGAACGAGTGAGCAGTTCTTC
NA	TRBV28	TRBJ2-6	TRBD2	CASYGRAPGANVLTF	TGTGCCAGCTACGGGAGGGCCCCTGGGGCCAACGTCCTGACTTTC